One T cell receptor beta chain is described in this entry. Antigen: not known. Germline V gene data show CDR1 as DFQATT and CDR2 as SNEGSKA (reference sequence). The trim removed 1 base at V and 3 bases at J, leaving 9 bases unmatched. There are 16 residues in the CDR3. This sample was included in a study of T cell repertoires in cytomegalovirus infection. Across the whole study: Both a matching HLA type and CMV infection were indicated by public TCR beta signatures. Overall study findings and caveats: Dominating the ex vivo response were HLA-C-restricted CMV-specific TCR beta clonotypes. Frequencies of public TCR beta families were cumulated, and this identified carriers of CMV plus the relevant HLA.

TCRdb reprocessed the reads with MiXCR, giving one entry per CDR3 protein. This sample yields 400,000 or so distinct CDR3 sequences, of which about a third are seen a single time; roughly an eighth belongs to the top ten. The specimen was PBMCs. This receptor was obtained from a human donor in good health (CMV status not recorded). Some clones in this sample may be carry-over from other donors' samples. The rearrangement joins TRBV20-1 to TRBJ1-2; 9 bases match TRBD1. CDR3 sequence: CSARAPRQGEDYGYTF. The CDR3 DNA sequence: TGCAGTGCTAGAGCTCCCAGACAGGGGGAAGACTATGGCTACACCTTC.